The clone carrying this TCR beta chain was detected once. Trimming pared 2 bases from V and 5 bases from J, leaving 11 bases between. CDR3 length equals 14 residues. Per germline, CDR1 SEHNR and CDR2 FQNEAQ (reference sequence). The data were taken from a study of cytomegalovirus exposure and HLA in healthy donors. The PCR employed 60 Vbeta primers together with 13 Jbeta primers. Method: immunoSEQ multiplex PCR; TCRdb's copy keeps in-frame clones and lacks some. The table lists some 100,000 clones, approximately 73% of them singletons. Sequenced input: PBMCs. The chain carries TRBV7-9 and TRBJ2-3; tentative D call: TRBD1 (5 bases). The sequence was obtained from a woman aged 50 to 60 in good health and CMV-seropositive. The CDR3: CASSLRQIGDTQYF. The CDR3 DNA is TGTGCCAGCAGCTTACGACAGATCGGAGATACGCAGTATTTT.